This T cell receptor beta chain was sequenced for a study of graft-versus-host responses after intestinal transplantation. Study information: Multivisceral, liver-intestinal, or isolated intestinal grafts were transplanted into recipients. Every transplant recipient was induced with anti-thymocyte globulin, then maintained on tacrolimus and steroids for about 3 years. Findings of the study overall: GvH clones were found in recipient marrow; some appeared first in ileum or blood.

Graft specimens yielded both intraepithelial and lamina propria lymphocytes. Here immunoSEQ multiplex PCR was the method, and the copy in TCRdb shows in-frame clones only, minus some. The data show approximately 60,000 clones, with about nine tenths seen just once and around 1.8% held by the top ten. The ends were cut back, 1 base at V and 1 base at J, with 13 bases in the middle. Germline V lookup: CDR1 LGHNT, CDR2 FRNRAP. The CDR3 spans 16 residues. Turning to this clone: The antigen remains unidentified.

This TCR was recovered from a human patient who received an intestinal transplant, so some T cells may come from the graft donor. Material: ileum tissue, obtained less than 400 days after transplant. The chain uses TRBV12-5 and TRBJ1-1; D is unresolved. Here the CDR3 reads CASGLGRALKNTEAFF. The CDR3 coding sequence is TGTGCTAGTGGTTTGGGGAGGGCACTGAAGAACACTGAAGCTTTCTTT.